These T cell receptor beta chains were read from a single sample in a study of blood T cell repertoires in COVID-19. Method: immunoSEQ multiplex PCR; TCRdb's copy keeps in-frame clones and lacks some. There are about 500,000 clones in the sample; about nine tenths occur only once, and 0.7% lies in the top ten. The source material was PBMCs or T cells enriched from blood (not recorded which). The receptor source for this set is a woman younger than 30 who had recovered from COVID-19. The CDR3 runs from the conserved cysteine through the conserved F or W. The order of the fields is J gene, clone size, D gene, CDR3 length, V gene, CDR3 DNA, CDR3 protein. The D gene is left open where the match is weak. Not every row has a clone size; where given, it reads once, few, many or a size class.

>TRBJ1-2|NA|TRBD1|13|TRBV27
TGTGCCAGCAGATCGACAGGGGGACTAGGCTACACCTTC
CASRSTGGLGYTF
>TRBJ2-7|NA|NA|13|TRBV30
TGTGCCTGGAGTGTTACCGGGTTAGGTGAGCAGTACTTC
CAWSVTGLGEQYF
>TRBJ1-1|NA|NA|12|TRBV12-3/TRBV12-4
TGTGCCAGCAGTTTAGCCCGGTTTAGAGCTTTCTTT
CASSLARFRAFF
>TRBJ1-5|NA|NA|19|TRBV19
TGTGCCAGTAGTATAGATCAGGTTGTAGATCTCGAGGGATTTCAGCCCCAGCATTTT
CASSIDQVVDLEGFQPQHF
>TRBJ1-5|once|NA|13|TRBV29-1
TGCAGCGTTGGAGCAGGGGACAATCAGCCCCAGCATTTT
CSVGAGDNQPQHF
>TRBJ2-5|NA|NA|12|TRBV5-1
TGCGCCAGCCAGGAGGGAGGAGAGACCCAGTACTTC
CASQEGGETQYF
>TRBJ2-7|NA|NA|13|TRBV19
TGTGCCAGTAGACAGGACACGGGCGGCGAGCAGTACTTC
CASRQDTGGEQYF
>TRBJ1-6|NA|NA|15|TRBV11-2
TGTGCCAGCAGTCCCCCGGGCCCAGGAGGTTCACCCCTCCACTTT
CASSPPGPGGSPLHF
>TRBJ2-2|NA|NA|15|TRBV18
TGTGCCAGCTCAACAAAACGGCAGGAAGCCGGGGAGCTGTTTTTT
CASSTKRQEAGELFF
>TRBJ1-2|NA|NA|14|TRBV27
TGTGCCAGCAGTCCCCGCCTGCAGGGCTATGGCTACACCTTC
CASSPRLQGYGYTF
>TRBJ1-1|NA|NA|13|TRBV12-3/TRBV12-4
TGTGCCAGCAGTTTATTTAGGAACACTGAAGCTTTCTTT
CASSLFRNTEAFF
>TRBJ1-6|few|NA|14|TRBV5-5
TGTGCCAGCAGCCCCGGGATCTTGTTTTCACCCCTCCACTTT
CASSPGILFSPLHF
>TRBJ1-2|NA|NA|15|TRBV5-8
TGTGCCAGCAGCTTGGCCTTGGGACACCGCTATGGCTACACCTTC
CASSLALGHRYGYTF
>TRBJ2-5|few|NA|12|TRBV7-2
TGTGCCAGCAGCCCGGGTAGGGAGACCCAGTACTTC
CASSPGRETQYF
>TRBJ1-5|NA|TRBD1|16|TRBV7-2
TGTGCCAGCAGCCCCCACGGGACAGAATTCGATCAGCCCCAGCATTTT
CASSPHGTEFDQPQHF
>TRBJ2-7|few|NA|12|TRBV7-2
TGTGCCAGCAGCCCCCCACGGGACGAGCAGTACTTC
CASSPPRDEQYF
>TRBJ1-1|NA|NA|12|TRBV10-2
TGCGCCAGCAGTGAGTCACCCGGTGAAGCTTTCTTT
CASSESPGEAFF
>TRBJ1-4|few|NA|16|TRBV6-1
TGTGCCAGCAGTGTCTCGACAGGTTGGTCGGGTGAAAAACTGTTTTTT
CASSVSTGWSGEKLFF
>TRBJ2-7|NA|TRBD2|15|TRBV5-6
TGTGCCAGCAGCTACAGTAGCGGGGAATCCTACGAGCAGTACTTC
CASSYSSGESYEQYF
>TRBJ2-7|once|NA|16|TRBV14
TGTGCCAGCAGCCAAGGGTTCGTCCGGGATGCTTACGAGCAGTACTTC
CASSQGFVRDAYEQYF
>TRBJ1-5|once|NA|15|TRBV15
TGTGCCACCAGCAGAGATCGCGGGGGCGGTCAGCCCCAGCATTTT
CATSRDRGGGQPQHF